This T cell receptor (beta chain) was captured by sequencing in a study of shared clonotypes between healthy human individuals. Regarding the study as a whole: Clonotypes that were shared across a handful of donors made up around 5% of naive CD4 clonotypes.

Sequencing was performed with immunoSEQ multiplex PCR; in TCRdb, only in-frame clones are kept and a portion is missing. The sample includes 2,500,000 or so clones, 93% of them seen just once. Turning to this clone: Antigen specificity is unknown. In the same sample, other DNA sequences code for this CDR3.

The CDR3 has 12 residues. Trimming removed 3 bases at V and 4 bases at J, with 7 bases between. Germline V gene lookup returns CDR1 SGHRS and CDR2 YFSETQ. This TCR derives from a man aged 18 to 35 in good health. Some clones in this sample may be carry-over from other donors' samples. Specimen: naive CD4+ T cells from PBMCs. The subset: CD45RA+ positively selected. V and J are TRBV5-1 and TRBJ2-5; D is uncertain. The CDR3 DNA reads as TGCGCCAGCAGCTCATCCTTAGAGACCCAGTACTTC. Protein sequence: CASSSSLETQYF.